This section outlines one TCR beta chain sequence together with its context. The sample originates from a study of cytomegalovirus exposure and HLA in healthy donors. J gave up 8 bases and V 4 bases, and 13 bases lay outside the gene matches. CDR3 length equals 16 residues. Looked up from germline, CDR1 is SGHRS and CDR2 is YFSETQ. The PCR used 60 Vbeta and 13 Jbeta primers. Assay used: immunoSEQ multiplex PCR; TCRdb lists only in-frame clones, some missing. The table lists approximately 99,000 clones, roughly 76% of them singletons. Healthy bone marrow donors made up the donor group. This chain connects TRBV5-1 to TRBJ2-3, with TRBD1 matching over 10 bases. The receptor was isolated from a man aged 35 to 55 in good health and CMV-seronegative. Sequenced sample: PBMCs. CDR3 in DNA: TGCGCCAGCAGCCCTGGGGACAGGGGAGAAGAAGGTACGCAGTATTTT. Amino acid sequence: CASSPGDRGEEGTQYF.